Each of the 21 T cell receptor beta chains below was sequenced from the same sample in a study of cytomegalovirus exposure and HLA in healthy donors. PCR amplification relied on 60 Vbeta primers (plus 13 Jbeta primers). Measured with immunoSEQ multiplex PCR; TCRdb has only the in-frame clones, and not every one. The sample shows about 150,000 clones, 65% to 80% of them seen only once. The specimen was PBMCs. The receptors here all came from a male donor in good health and CMV-seronegative.

The rearrangement links TRBV19 to TRBJ2-7, with 7 bases fitting TRBD1. Germline V CDR1 and CDR2: LNHDA, SQIVND (reference sequence). With 7 bases clipped from V and 0 bases from J, the junction kept 9 bases outside the gene matches. The CDR3 is 15 residues long. The CDR3, as DNA: TGTGCCAGTAAAGTGACAGGGTCGAGCTCCTACGAGCAGTACTTC. Translation: CASKVTGSSSYEQYF.

The chain has TRBV4-2 and TRBJ2-2; 10 bases match TRBD1. The CDR3 runs 18 residues. Per germline, CDR1 LGHNA and CDR2 YNFKEQ. The J segment lost 6 bases and the V segment lost 5 bases, leaving 15 bases of the junction unmatched. The CDR3 DNA reads as TGTGCCAGCAGCTTCAACTTAGACGGGACAGGGGTGGCCGGGGAGCTGTTTTTT. Residues: CASSFNLDGTGVAGELFF.

The V call is TRBV4-3, the J call TRBJ2-1; D might be TRBD2 (6 bases). The CDR3 consists of 16 residues. V was pared by 0 bases and J by 4 bases, with 13 bases between. The germline gives CDR1 LGHNA, CDR2 YSLEER. The CDR3 protein is CASSQDSGRGYNEQFF. The CDR3 nucleotides are TGCGCCAGCAGCCAAGATTCGGGGCGGGGTTACAATGAGCAGTTCTTC.

The chain employs TRBV13 and TRBJ1-2, with D unresolved. Trimming pared 2 bases from V and 9 bases from J, leaving 19 bases between. In germline, CDR1 is PRHDT, CDR2 FYEKMQ (reference sequence). The CDR3 is made up of 15 amino acids. The CDR3 DNA is TGTGCCAGCAGCTTATTTAACCGACAATCGGCGAGCTACACCTTC. Encoded protein: CASSLFNRQSASYTF.

V is TRBV5-1 and J is TRBJ1-5, with 8 nucleotides matching TRBD1. V trimming: 0 bases; J trimming: 1 base; junction bases outside the gene matches: 3. Per the germline V gene, CDR1 is SGHRS and CDR2 is YFSETQ. The CDR3 covers 16 residues. The CDR3 is CASSLEQGASNQPQHF. CDR3 nucleotides: TGCGCCAGCAGCTTGGAGCAGGGGGCGAGCAATCAGCCCCAGCATTTT.

The chain links TRBV4-1 to TRBJ2-3, with 11 bases identical to TRBD2. J gave up 2 bases and V 4 bases, and 5 bases lay outside the gene matches. The CDR3 sequence is 16 residues long. Germline loops: CDR1 MGHRA, CDR2 YSYEKL. This CDR3 reads CASSPLGLADTDTQYF. As DNA, the CDR3 is TGCGCCAGCAGCCCCCTGGGACTAGCGGACACAGATACGCAGTATTTT.

This chain uses TRBV5-1 with TRBJ2-7, with D unclear. The CDR3 is 16 residues long. The germline CDR1 and CDR2 sequences are SGHRS and YFSETQ. V dropped 3 bases and J dropped 5 bases, with 21 bases sitting between them. CDR3 amino acids: CASSWPDSQWSHEQYF. CDR3 nucleotides: TGCGCCAGCAGCTGGCCCGACTCCCAATGGTCCCACGAGCAGTACTTC.

As to this clone: At one end the junction does not follow the germline gene, possibly because of a read error. The chain couples TRBV7-7 to TRBJ2-5, with 13 bases lining up with TRBD2. CDR1 is SSHAT and CDR2 is FNYEAQ in the germline V gene (reference sequence). The CDR3 covers 15 residues. For the CDR3, the DNA is TGTGCTAGCAGCAAAGGACTAGCGGGAGCGGGGACCCAGTACTTC. It encodes CASSKGLAGAGTQYF.

The chain couples TRBV9 to TRBJ1-1; 7 bases line up with TRBD1. This CDR3 is 15 amino acids long. Losses at the gene ends were 0 bases for V and 0 bases for J; bases not matched to a gene: 2. Germline CDR1 SGDLS, CDR2 YYNGEE. CDR3 sequence (DNA): TGTGCCAGCAGCGTAGGCGGGACAGTGAACACTGAAGCTTTCTTT. Protein sequence: CASSVGGTVNTEAFF.

The V call is TRBV9, the J call TRBJ2-3; 7 bases match TRBD2. CDR1 and CDR2 (germline): SGDLS, YYNGEE. The ends lost 0 bases at V and 0 bases at J; junction bases unmatched: 7. CDR3 length: 17 amino acids. For the CDR3, the DNA is TGTGCCAGCAGCGTAGGTATTGCGGGGGACAGCACAGATACGCAGTATTTT. It is translated as CASSVGIAGDSTDTQYF. Supplemented by reference TRBV9 and TRBJ2-3, the full variable domain reads DSGVTQTPKHLITATGQRVTLRCSPRSGDLSVYWYQQSLDQGLQFLIQYYNGEERAKGNILERFSAQQFPDLHSELNLSSLELGDSALYFCASSVGIAGDSTDTQYFGPGTRLTVL.

In its sample, this clone was seen a few times. The V call is TRBV19, the J call TRBJ1-2, with a weak D call TRBD1 (6 bases). Trimming removed 7 bases at V and 1 base at J, with 13 bases between. CDR3 size: 14 residues. The germline gives CDR1 LNHDA, CDR2 SQIVND (reference sequence). The CDR3 spells CASKAQGNNYGYTF. The CDR3 DNA follows: TGTGCCAGTAAGGCACAGGGAAATAACTATGGCTACACCTTC.

The chain recombines TRBV5-1 with TRBJ2-1; 7 nucleotides line up with TRBD2. CDR3 length: 16 residues. V shed 4 bases and J 5 bases; nucleotides not matched to a gene: 12. Germline V gene data show CDR1 as SGHRS and CDR2 as YFSETQ. The CDR3 nucleotides read TGCGCCAGCAGCGCTAGACTAGCCCCTATAAACAATGAGCAGTTCTTC. Protein: CASSARLAPINNEQFF.

This clone appeared a few times. This chain uses TRBV7-2 with TRBJ1-1; 7 nucleotides match TRBD1. Germline values: CDR1 SGHTA, CDR2 FQGNSA. Trimming cost V 0 bases and J 2 bases; bases outside gene matches: 0. The CDR3 runs 14 residues. The CDR3 coding sequence is TGTGCCAGCAGCTTAGCAGGGGGCAACACTGAAGCTTTCTTT. This encodes CASSLAGGNTEAFF.

The CDR3: CASSSRQGRHQPQHF. CDR3 DNA: TGTGCCAGCAGTTCCAGACAGGGGCGGCACCAGCCCCAGCATTTT. The chain joins TRBV28 to TRBJ1-5; 8 bases match TRBD1. Losses at the gene ends were 4 bases for V and 7 bases for J; bases not matched to a gene: 9. This CDR3 is built from 15 residues. Germline V gene lookup returns CDR1 MDHEN and CDR2 SYDVKM. The whole variable domain, filled in from reference TRBV28 and TRBJ1-5, reads DVKVTQSSRYLVKRTGEKVFLECVQDMDHENMFWYRQDPGLGLRLIYFSYDVKMKEKGDIPEGYSVSREKKERFSLILESASTNQTSMYLCASSSRQGRHQPQHFGDGTRLSIL.

The CDR3, as DNA: TGTGCCATTCGACAGGGGGCAAGAGGGGGCTACACCTTC. Its translation: CAIRQGARGGYTF. The V and J genes are TRBV6-5 and TRBJ1-2; TRBD1 aligns across 10 bases. The V gene end was trimmed by 10 bases and the J gene end by 8 bases; junction bases not matched to a gene: 10. CDR3 size: 13 residues. Germline-derived CDR1 and CDR2 are MNHEY and SVGAGI.

The rearrangement links TRBV5-4 to TRBJ2-2, with TRBD2 matching over 10 bases. The CDR3 loop spans 16 amino acids. J lost 8 bases, V lost 0 bases, and 7 bases had no gene match. CDR1 is SGHNT, CDR2 YYREEE, per germline (reference sequence). Here the CDR3 DNA reads TGTGCCAGCAGCTTGGTTGCTCCTAGCGGGAGTGGGGAGCTGTTTTTT. Its protein is CASSLVAPSGSGELFF.

The chain uses TRBV5-1 and TRBJ1-5; D possibly corresponds to TRBD1 (6 bases). The V gene's germline CDR1 is SGHRS and CDR2 YFSETQ. The V end lost 4 bases, the J end lost 0 bases, and 11 bases lay between the germline ends. The CDR3 contains 15 residues. CDR3 protein: CASSEGGVSNQPQHF. The CDR3 nucleotides are TGCGCCAGCAGCGAGGGGGGGGTTAGCAATCAGCCCCAGCATTTT.

The V call is TRBV19, the J call TRBJ1-2; D is unresolved. There are 11 residues in the CDR3. Per germline, CDR1 LNHDA and CDR2 SQIVND (reference sequence). V lost 6 bases and J lost 11, with 13 bases in between. The CDR3 loop reads CASRREQLYTF. The CDR3 DNA sequence: TGTGCCAGTAGGCGGGAACAGCTATACACCTTC. The full variable domain, completed using reference TRBV19 and TRBJ1-2, is DGGITQSPKYLFRKEGQNVTLSCEQNLNHDAMYWYRQDPGQGLRLIYYSQIVNDFQKGDIAEGYSVSREKKESFPLTVTSAQKNPTAFYLCASRREQLYTFGSGTRLTVV.

The chain is built from TRBV6-1 and TRBJ1-4; possibly TRBD1 for D (5 bases). The V and J ends lost 4 bases and 6 bases respectively, with 9 bases between them. There are 13 residues in the CDR3. The germline V gene has CDR1 MNHNS and CDR2 SASEGT. Written as DNA, the CDR3 is TGTGCCAGCAGTGTGACAGCAGATGAAAAACTGTTTTTT. Translated, it gives CASSVTADEKLFF.

The rearrangement links TRBV5-6 to TRBJ2-7; no clear D gene. Germline CDR1 reads SGHDT; CDR2 reads YYEEEE. The ends were cut back, 4 bases at V and 2 bases at J, with 10 bases in the middle. The CDR3 consists of 13 residues. Written as DNA, the CDR3 is TGTGCCAGCAGCGCCGGAGCGACCTACGAGCAGTACTTC. It yields the protein CASSAGATYEQYF.

A word on this clone: The same CDR3 also results from other DNA sequences found in this sample. This chain joins TRBV18 and TRBJ2-1, with 7 positions matching TRBD2. The V gene end was trimmed by 3 bases and the J gene end by 4 bases; junction bases not matched to a gene: 0. Looked up from germline, CDR1 is KGHSH and CDR2 is LQKENI. CDR3 length equals 13 residues. CDR3 coding DNA: TGTGCCAGCTCACCGGGGGGGTACAATGAGCAGTTCTTC. Encoded protein: CASSPGGYNEQFF.